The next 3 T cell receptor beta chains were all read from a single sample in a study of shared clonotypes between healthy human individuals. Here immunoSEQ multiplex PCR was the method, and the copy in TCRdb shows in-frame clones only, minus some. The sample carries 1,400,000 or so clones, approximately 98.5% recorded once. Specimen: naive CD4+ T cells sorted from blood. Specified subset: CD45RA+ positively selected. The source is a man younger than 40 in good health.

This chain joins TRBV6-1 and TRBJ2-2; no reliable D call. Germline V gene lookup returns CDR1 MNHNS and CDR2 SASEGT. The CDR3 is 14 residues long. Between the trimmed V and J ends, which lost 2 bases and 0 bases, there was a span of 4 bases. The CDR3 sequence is CASSEITNTGELFF. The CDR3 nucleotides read TGTGCCAGCAGTGAAATCACGAACACCGGGGAGCTGTTTTTT.

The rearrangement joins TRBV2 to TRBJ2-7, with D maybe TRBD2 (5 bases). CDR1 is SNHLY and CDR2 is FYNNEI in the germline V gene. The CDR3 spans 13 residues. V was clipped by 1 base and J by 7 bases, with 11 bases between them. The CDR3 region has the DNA TGTGCCAGCAGTGAAGGTCTAGCTCAAGAGCAGTACTTC. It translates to CASSEGLAQEQYF.

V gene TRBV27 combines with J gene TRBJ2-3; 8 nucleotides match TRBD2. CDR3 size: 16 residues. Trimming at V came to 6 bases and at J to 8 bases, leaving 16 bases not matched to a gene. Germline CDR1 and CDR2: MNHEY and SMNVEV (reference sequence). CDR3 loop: CASSRSSGWAPGTQYF. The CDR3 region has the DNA TGTGCCAGCAGCCGATCTAGCGGGTGGGCGCCCGGTACGCAGTATTTT.